This TCR beta chain was retrieved from a study of OX40 agonist ivuxolimab in advanced cancers. General study results and limits: Low normalized T-cell clonal expansion was also seen in some nonresponders.

With regard to this clone: What it binds is not known.

The data were produced by immunoSEQ multiplex PCR, yet TCRdb's version contains in-frame clones alone and is incomplete. The table shows tens of thousands of clones, with about 85% occurring only once. The CDR3 is 16 residues long. The V end lost 0 bases, the J end lost 2 bases, and 12 bases lay between the germline ends. The germline CDR1 and CDR2 sequences are SGHKS and YYEKEE (reference sequence). V usage is TRBV5-5 and J usage is TRBJ2-1; tentative D call: TRBD1 (5 bases). Source: CD4+ or CD8+ T cells sorted from blood, taken in a trial of the OX40 agonist ivuxolimab. This clonotype was sampled from an adult with an advanced solid tumor such as melanoma, head and neck, liver or kidney cancer. The CDR3 spells CASSLESDSPYNEQFF. DNA of the CDR3: TGTGCCAGCAGCTTGGAGAGCGACAGTCCCTACAATGAGCAGTTCTTC.